The 21 T cell receptor beta chains below all came from one sample that was sequenced in a study of blood T cell repertoires in COVID-19. Assay: immunoSEQ multiplex PCR; the TCRdb copy retains only in-frame clones and omits some. The sample consists of about 230,000 clones, roughly nine tenths of them appearing once. Material: PBMCs or T cells enriched from blood (not recorded which). Receptors were obtained from a woman aged 25 to 45 with acute COVID-19.

V and J are TRBV27 and TRBJ2-1; 11 bases line up with TRBD2. CDR1 MNHEY and CDR2 SMNVEV come from the germline V gene (reference sequence). The trim removed 6 bases at V and 5 bases at J, leaving 6 bases unmatched. The CDR3 sequence is 15 residues long. CDR3 nucleotides: TGTGCCAGCAGGCCCATAGCGGGGGGGCACAATGAGCAGTTCTTC. This gives the protein CASRPIAGGHNEQFF.

The genes are TRBV7-2 and TRBJ2-7; D remains unclear. This CDR3 contains 13 residues. Germline CDR1 is SGHTA and CDR2 is FQGNSA. The V and J ends lost 5 bases and 0 bases respectively, with 8 bases between them. CDR3 in amino acids: CASSIVSSYEQYF. CDR3 coding DNA: TGTGCCAGCAGCATTGTCAGCTCCTACGAGCAGTACTTC.

The chain uses TRBV3-1 (or the pseudogene TRBV3-2) and TRBJ1-6, with 11 bases matching TRBD1. CDR1 is LGHDT, CDR2 YNNKEL, per germline (reference sequence). With 1 base clipped from V and 7 bases from J, the junction kept 0 bases outside the gene matches. The CDR3 runs to 15 residues. The CDR3, as DNA: TGTGCCAGCAGCCAAGGGGACAGGGGGAATTCACCCCTCCACTTT. Protein: CASSQGDRGNSPLHF.

V is TRBV7-2 and J is TRBJ2-7; D unclear. The germline V gene encodes CDR1 SGHTA and CDR2 FQGNSA. The CDR3 has 11 amino acids. Trimming shortened V by 4 bases and J by 9 bases, and 10 bases separated the two germline ends. The CDR3 sequence is CASSSWAGQYF. In DNA, the CDR3 is TGTGCCAGCAGCTCCTGGGCAGGGCAGTACTTC.

This clone was detected once. The rearrangement links TRBV3-1 (or the pseudogene TRBV3-2) to TRBJ2-6; 11 bases line up with TRBD1. This CDR3 is built from 19 residues. CDR1 is LGHDT, CDR2 YNNKEL, per germline (reference sequence). Trimming at V came to 4 bases and at J to 0 bases, leaving 8 bases not matched to a gene. The chain's CDR3 is CASSPRTGGLHSGANVLTF. For the CDR3, the DNA is TGTGCCAGCAGCCCCCGGACAGGGGGCCTTCACTCTGGGGCCAACGTCCTGACTTTC.

This chain uses TRBV11-3 with TRBJ1-1; D gene uncertain. The length of the CDR3 is 13 residues. Trimming left V 5 bases short and J 2 bases short, with 9 bases between. The germline CDR1 and CDR2 sequences are SGHNT and YENEEA. For the CDR3, the DNA is TGTGCCAGCAGCCTGGGAGTAAACACTGAAGCTTTCTTT. This encodes CASSLGVNTEAFF.

V usage is TRBV5-1 and J usage is TRBJ1-1; D not resolved. Germline values: CDR1 SGHRS, CDR2 YFSETQ. The CDR3 has 13 amino acids. V was clipped by 4 bases and J by 2 bases, with 9 bases between them. The CDR3 DNA reads TGCGCCAGCAGCGGAGTTTTAAACACTGAAGCTTTCTTT. It yields the protein CASSGVLNTEAFF.

The chain links TRBV5-1 to TRBJ2-2; D unclear. Germline CDR1 and CDR2: SGHRS and YFSETQ. The germline V and J ends were trimmed by 0 bases and 4 bases, with 7 bases remaining between them. This CDR3 comprises 14 residues. The CDR3 region has the DNA TGCGCCAGCAGCTTGGGACAAGTCACCGGGGAGCTGTTTTTT. It yields the protein CASSLGQVTGELFF. The whole variable domain, filled in from reference TRBV5-1 and TRBJ2-2, reads KAGVTQTPRYLIKTRGQQVTLSCSPISGHRSVSWYQQTPGQGLQFLFEYFSETQRNKGNFPGRFSGRQFSNSRSEMNVSTLELGDSALYLCASSLGQVTGELFFGEGSRLTVL.

The rearrangement links TRBV6-5 to TRBJ1-2; 8 bases fit TRBD1. V lost 7 bases and J lost 6; bases outside the gene matches: 7. CDR1 and CDR2 (germline): MNHEY, SVGAGI. This CDR3 is built from 13 residues. The CDR3: CASTEGTGHGYTF. The CDR3 nucleotides are TGTGCCAGCACCGAGGGGACAGGACATGGCTACACCTTC.

The sample holds a few counts of this clone. V usage is TRBV6-5 and J usage is TRBJ1-3; 8 nucleotides agree with TRBD1. The CDR3 covers 14 residues. Germline V gene sequence: CDR1 MNHEY, CDR2 SVGAGI. V gave up 6 bases and J gave up 3 bases; unmatched junction bases: 4. The CDR3 region is CASRTTGVGNTIYF. CDR3 DNA sequence: TGTGCCAGCAGAACGACAGGGGTTGGAAACACCATATATTTT.

The V and J genes are TRBV30 and TRBJ1-4; weak D call: TRBD1 (6 bases). The V end lost 2 bases, the J end lost 7 bases, and 20 bases lay between the germline ends. Germline loops: CDR1 GTSNPN, CDR2 SVGIG (reference sequence). This CDR3 spans 16 amino acids. The chain's CDR3 is CAWSRRLSQGGEKLFF. As DNA, the CDR3 is TGTGCCTGGAGTCGACGCCTTTCTCAAGGGGGTGAAAAACTGTTTTTT.

The chain joins TRBV9 to TRBJ1-5; 8 positions match TRBD1. The junction had 5 bases not matched to a gene; V was cut back by 4 bases and J by 5 bases. This CDR3 has 14 residues. The V gene's germline CDR1 is SGDLS and CDR2 YYNGEE. The CDR3 spells CASSPQGAHQPQHF. CDR3 nucleotides: TGTGCCAGCAGCCCGCAGGGGGCACATCAGCCCCAGCATTTT.

The V call is TRBV4-1, the J call TRBJ2-1; 7 bases fit TRBD2. Germline V gene lookup returns CDR1 MGHRA and CDR2 YSYEKL. Trimming took 3 bases from V and 3 from J; bases not matched to a gene: 11. The CDR3 is 17 amino acids. The CDR3 nucleotides are TGCGCCAGCAGCCAGTCTCCCGTCCGGGAGGTCTACAATGAGCAGTTCTTC. It codes for CASSQSPVREVYNEQFF.

The chain links TRBV15 to TRBJ2-5; D gene uncertain. V dropped 1 base and J dropped 6 bases, with 12 bases sitting between them. This CDR3 comprises 14 residues. The germline gives CDR1 LNHNV, CDR2 YYDKDF (reference sequence). CDR3 sequence: CATSRVDTLKTQYF. The CDR3 DNA reads as TGTGCCACCAGCAGAGTTGACACCCTGAAGACCCAGTACTTC.

This clone has just one count. The gene calls are TRBV6-2 or TRBV6-3 and TRBJ1-1; tentative D call: TRBD1 (5 bases). The CDR3 runs 13 residues. Germline V lookup: CDR1 MNHEY, CDR2 SVGEGT. Trimming removed 6 bases at V and 4 bases at J, with 12 bases between. The CDR3 coding sequence is TGTGCCAGCAGCCCTGGGGGGGGCACTGAAGCTTTCTTT. This sequence encodes CASSPGGGTEAFF.

The chain has TRBV29-1 and TRBJ1-1; 7 positions agree with TRBD1. The germline V gene encodes CDR1 SQVTM and CDR2 ANQGSEA. V gave up 5 bases and J gave up 8 bases; unmatched junction bases: 8. CDR3 length: 12 residues. The CDR3 coding sequence is TGCAGCGTTCTTGGACAGGTTTCAGAAGCTTTCTTT. Translating it yields CSVLGQVSEAFF.

The chain recombines TRBV3-1 (or the pseudogene TRBV3-2) with TRBJ1-5; D ambiguous. V was shortened by 4 bases and J by 1 base, with 8 bases between the two germline ends. The CDR3 runs 14 residues. Germline CDR1 and CDR2: LGHDT and YNNKEL (reference sequence). The chain's CDR3 is CASSPVLSNQPQHF. The CDR3 region has the DNA TGTGCCAGCAGCCCAGTGTTGAGCAATCAGCCCCAGCATTTT.

The sample holds one count of this clone. The chain has TRBV15 and TRBJ2-5; perhaps TRBD2 as D (7 bases). Germline CDR1 reads LNHNV; CDR2 reads YYDKDF (reference sequence). V was shortened by 5 bases and J by 5 bases, with 15 bases between the two germline ends. There are 14 residues in the CDR3. CDR3 amino acids: CATSVGEGGETQYF. CDR3 nucleotides: TGTGCCACCAGCGTCGGCGAGGGGGGGGAGACCCAGTACTTC.

The rearrangement links TRBV18 to TRBJ2-1, with TRBD2 matching 7 bases. The CDR3 loop spans 20 amino acids. CDR1 is KGHSH and CDR2 is LQKENI in the germline V gene. Trimming took 5 bases from V and 11 from J; bases not matched to a gene: 30. The CDR3 loop reads CASSSSPTSLDPSFTMKQFF. CDR3 in DNA: TGTGCCAGCTCATCCTCCCCGACTAGCCTCGATCCCAGTTTTACAATGAAGCAGTTCTTC.

The chain employs TRBV27 and TRBJ2-2; 8 bases are a match to TRBD2. J lost 1 base, V lost 3 bases, and 7 bases had no gene match. The CDR3 is 17 residues long. CDR1 and CDR2 from the germline V gene are MNHEY and SMNVEV (reference sequence). The CDR3 coding sequence is TGTGCCAGCAGTTTCGGGAGGGACTACTTGAACACCGGGGAGCTGTTTTTT. Encoded protein: CASSFGRDYLNTGELFF.

In this sample, this clone turned up once. This chain joins TRBV12-3 or TRBV12-4 and TRBJ2-7; the D is unclear. This CDR3 comprises 12 residues. V lost 1 base and J 3 bases, leaving 4 bases between the germline ends. CDR3 loop: CASSLGSYEQYF. CDR3 DNA sequence: TGTGCCAGCAGTTTAGGGAGCTACGAGCAGTACTTC.